The 14 T cell receptor beta chains below were found in one sample sequenced in a study of tumor and adjacent non-tumor tissue in lung cancer. The library came from three nested PCR rounds adapted from ARM-PCR protocols. From the multiplex PCR reads, TCRdb called clonotypes with MiXCR, one entry per CDR3 protein. The table shows around 210,000 distinct CDR3 sequences, with about 76% occurring only once. RNA was extracted from bulk tissue without any cell sorting. Sequencing was carried out using lung tumor tissue. Receptors were obtained from a man aged 60-69 years with non-small cell lung cancer.

V and J are TRBV20-1 and TRBJ2-3; 7 bases match TRBD1. The CDR3 totals 15 residues. V shed 3 bases, J shed 4 bases, and the junction held 10 bases outside the gene matches. Germline CDR1 and CDR2: DFQATT and SNEGSKA (reference sequence). The CDR3, as DNA: TGCAGTGCTAGCCGGCCAGACAGGGCGGCAGATACGCAGTATTTT. This codes for CSASRPDRAADTQYF.

V is TRBV20-1 and J is TRBJ2-1, with D hard to call. The CDR3 is 16 residues long. Germline V gene data show CDR1 as DFQATT and CDR2 as SNEGSKA (reference sequence). V lost 0 bases and J 8 bases, leaving 20 bases between the germline ends. The CDR3 spells CSARDTNGPRYYEQFF. The CDR3 nucleotides are TGCAGTGCTAGAGACACTAACGGGCCCCGTTACTATGAGCAGTTCTTC.

The rearrangement links TRBV11-2 to TRBJ1-1; 7 nucleotides line up with TRBD1. Looked up from germline, CDR1 is SGHAT and CDR2 is FQNNGV. V lost 5 bases, J lost 5 bases, and 5 bases stayed unmatched. The CDR3 extends over 13 amino acids. This CDR3 reads CASSPQGGTEAFF. The DNA of the CDR3 is TGTGCCAGCAGCCCCCAGGGGGGGACTGAAGCTTTCTTT.

Only one count was recorded for this clonotype. V and J are TRBV20-1 and TRBJ2-2, with 7 bases identical to TRBD2. V lost 5 bases, J lost 1 base, and 7 bases stayed unmatched. The CDR3 totals 15 residues. Germline CDR1 is DFQATT and CDR2 is SNEGSKA (reference sequence). The CDR3 nucleotides read TGCAGTGCTCTACGGGCGGGAGTGAACACCGGGGAGCTGTTTTTT. Protein: CSALRAGVNTGELFF.

This clonotype was observed once. The chain carries TRBV20-1 and TRBJ2-2; TRBD2 agrees at 12 bases. Germline CDR1 and CDR2: DFQATT and SNEGSKA (reference sequence). V shed 5 bases, J shed 8 bases, and the junction held 21 bases outside the gene matches. The CDR3 covers 19 residues. CDR3 residues: CSAYHPGSSGRALSGELFF. For the CDR3, the DNA is TGCAGTGCTTATCACCCCGGGTCTAGCGGGAGGGCCCTGTCGGGGGAGCTGTTTTTT.

Comments on this clonotype: One junction end does not reproduce the germline sequence, and a read error may be involved. V is TRBV28 and J is TRBJ1-2; D unclear. CDR1 is MDHEN, CDR2 SYDVKM, per germline. This CDR3 contains 11 residues. The CDR3 is CASSFQYGYIF. The DNA of the CDR3 is TGTGCCAGCAGTTTCCAGTATGGCTACATCTTC.

This clonotype came up many times. This chain joins TRBV5-6 and TRBJ1-2, with 7 bases matching TRBD1. The V gene end was trimmed by 4 bases and the J gene end by 8 bases; junction bases not matched to a gene: 14. This CDR3 spans 15 amino acids. From germline, CDR1 is SGHDT and CDR2 YYEEEE. The DNA of the CDR3 is TGTGCCAGCAGCCCCAAAGATTGGACAGGCCGGGGCTACACCTTC. Amino acids: CASSPKDWTGRGYTF.

As to this clonotype: The junction does not match germline at one end; this may be a read error. The V and J genes are TRBV11-1 and TRBJ1-6; 7 bases fit TRBD1. Germline loops: CDR1 SGHAT, CDR2 FQDESV (reference sequence). CDR3 size: 14 residues. The CDR3 DNA is TGTGCCAGCAGCTTCGGAACAGGGGATTCACCCTTCCACTTT. Amino acid sequence: CASSFGTGDSPFHF.

As for this clonotype: This CDR3 fails to terminate in the conserved phenylalanine or tryptophan, so it likely reflects a read error. V gene TRBV20-1 combines with J gene TRBJ2-1, with 7 bases fitting TRBD2. In germline, CDR1 is DFQATT, CDR2 SNEGSKA (reference sequence). After removal of 3 bases from V and 9 bases from J, the junction contained 14 bases not matched to a gene. This CDR3 is 15 amino acids long. CDR3 region: CSARDSQGGIFEQFI. DNA of the CDR3: TGCAGTGCTAGGGATAGTCAGGGAGGGATCTTTGAGCAGTTCATC.

This clonotype was detected once. This chain joins TRBV11-1 and TRBJ2-7; D remains ambiguous. The ends were cut back, 1 base at V and 0 bases at J, with 13 bases in the middle. Germline loops: CDR1 SGHAT, CDR2 FQDESV (reference sequence). This CDR3 region has 16 residues. The CDR3 spells CASSLDIRDNSYEQYF. The DNA of the CDR3 is TGTGCCAGCAGCTTAGATATTCGCGACAACTCCTACGAGCAGTACTTC.

This clonotype has at least ten counts. The V call is TRBV5-6, the J call TRBJ2-1; 8 bases align to TRBD1. V shed 2 bases and J 4 bases; nucleotides not matched to a gene: 5. Germline loops: CDR1 SGHDT, CDR2 YYEEEE. The CDR3 runs to 15 residues. The chain's CDR3 is CASSFGRGPYNEQFF. In DNA form, the CDR3 reads TGTGCCAGCAGCTTCGGCAGGGGGCCGTACAATGAGCAGTTCTTC.

This sequence joins TRBV28 and TRBJ2-5, with TRBD1 matching 11 bases. J gave up 3 bases and V 9 bases, and 6 bases lay outside the gene matches. This CDR3 contains 14 residues. Germline CDR1 and CDR2: MDHEN and SYDVKM. CDR3 coding DNA: TGTGCCAGTGGACAGGGGGCGAGGAAAGAGACCCAGTACTTC. It specifies CASGQGARKETQYF.

This clonotype showed up just a few times. The rearrangement uses TRBV4-2 and TRBJ1-4; a weak D match, TRBD1 (5 bases). The CDR3 is 16 amino acids. The ends were cut back, 4 bases at V and 3 bases at J, with 15 bases in the middle. Germline CDR1 is LGHNA and CDR2 is YNFKEQ. CDR3 in amino acids: CASSLLRDRANEKLFF. CDR3 in DNA: TGTGCCAGCAGCCTCCTCAGGGATAGGGCTAATGAAAAACTGTTTTTT.

V is TRBV4-1 and J is TRBJ2-1, with 9 bases identical to TRBD2. Germline CDR1 reads MGHRA; CDR2 reads YSYEKL. The CDR3 length is 17 residues. V was pared by 1 base and J by 3 bases, with 7 bases of the junction left unmatched. In DNA, the CDR3 is TGCGCCAGCAGCCAAGGGACTAGCGAGGGGGGCTACAATGAGCAGTTCTTC. As protein: CASSQGTSEGGYNEQFF.